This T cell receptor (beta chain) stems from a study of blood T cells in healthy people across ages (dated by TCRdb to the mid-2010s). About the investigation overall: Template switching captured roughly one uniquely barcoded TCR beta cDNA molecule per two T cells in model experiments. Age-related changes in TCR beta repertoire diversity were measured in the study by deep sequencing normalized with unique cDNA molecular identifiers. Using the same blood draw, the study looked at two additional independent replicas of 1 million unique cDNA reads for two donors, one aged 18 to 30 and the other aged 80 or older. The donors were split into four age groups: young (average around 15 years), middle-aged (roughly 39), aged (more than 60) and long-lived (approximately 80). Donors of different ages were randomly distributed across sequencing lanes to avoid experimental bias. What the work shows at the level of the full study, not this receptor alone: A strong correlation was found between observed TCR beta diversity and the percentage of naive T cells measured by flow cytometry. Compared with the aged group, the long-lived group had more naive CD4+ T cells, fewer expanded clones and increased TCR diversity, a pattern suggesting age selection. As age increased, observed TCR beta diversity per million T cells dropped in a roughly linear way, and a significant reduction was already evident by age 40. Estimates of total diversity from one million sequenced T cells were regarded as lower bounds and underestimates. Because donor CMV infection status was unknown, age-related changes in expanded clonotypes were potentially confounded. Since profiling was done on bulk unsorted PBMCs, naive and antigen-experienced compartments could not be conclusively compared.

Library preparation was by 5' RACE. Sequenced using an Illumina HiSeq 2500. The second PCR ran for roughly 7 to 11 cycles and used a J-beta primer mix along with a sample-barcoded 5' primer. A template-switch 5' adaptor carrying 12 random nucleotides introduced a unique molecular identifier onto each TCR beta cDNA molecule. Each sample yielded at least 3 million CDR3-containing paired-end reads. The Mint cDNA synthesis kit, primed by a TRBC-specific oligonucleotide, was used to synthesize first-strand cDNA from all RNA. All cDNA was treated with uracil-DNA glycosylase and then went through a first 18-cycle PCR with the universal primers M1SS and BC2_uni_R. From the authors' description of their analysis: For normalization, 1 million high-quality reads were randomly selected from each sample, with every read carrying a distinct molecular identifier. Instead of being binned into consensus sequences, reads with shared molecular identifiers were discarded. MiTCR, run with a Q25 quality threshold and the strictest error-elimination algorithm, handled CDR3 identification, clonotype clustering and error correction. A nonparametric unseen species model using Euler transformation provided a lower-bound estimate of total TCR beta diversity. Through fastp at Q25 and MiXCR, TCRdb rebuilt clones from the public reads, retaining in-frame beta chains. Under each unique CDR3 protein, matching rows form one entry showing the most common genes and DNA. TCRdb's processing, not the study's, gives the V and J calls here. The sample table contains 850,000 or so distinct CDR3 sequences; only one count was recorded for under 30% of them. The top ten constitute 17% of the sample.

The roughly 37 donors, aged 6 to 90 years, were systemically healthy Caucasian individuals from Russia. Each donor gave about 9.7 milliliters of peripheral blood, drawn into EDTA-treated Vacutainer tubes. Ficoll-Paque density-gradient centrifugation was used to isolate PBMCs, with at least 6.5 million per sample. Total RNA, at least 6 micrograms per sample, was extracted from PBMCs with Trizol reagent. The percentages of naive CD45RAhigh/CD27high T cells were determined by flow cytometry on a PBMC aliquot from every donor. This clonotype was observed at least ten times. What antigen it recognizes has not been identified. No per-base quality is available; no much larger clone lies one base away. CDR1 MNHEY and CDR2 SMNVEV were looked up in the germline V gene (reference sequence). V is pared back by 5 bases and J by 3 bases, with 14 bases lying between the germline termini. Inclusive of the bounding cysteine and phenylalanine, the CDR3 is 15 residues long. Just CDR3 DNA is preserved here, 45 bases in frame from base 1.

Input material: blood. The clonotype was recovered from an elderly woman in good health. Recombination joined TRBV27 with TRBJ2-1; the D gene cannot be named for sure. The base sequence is TGTGCCAGCAGTCGGACGGCCGGCAACTACAATGAGCAGTTCTTC. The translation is CASSRTAGNYNEQFF.